The next 26 T cell receptor beta chains were all read from a single sample in a study of Graves' ophthalmopathy and Graves' hyperthyroidism. From RNA, the CDR3 regions of TCR beta chains were amplified and sequenced. HTBI-primed RT-PCR formed the first round, and a multiplex PCR formed the second. Each CDR3 protein gets one entry after TCRdb re-called the multiplex PCR reads with MiXCR. The table records hundreds of thousands of distinct CDR3 sequences, approximately 14% of them present only once. The sequencing sample was made of blood. These TCRs come from a woman in her twenties or thirties with Graves' ophthalmopathy.

V usage is TRBV6-5 and J usage is TRBJ2-7, with 8 bases fitting TRBD1. The trim removed 4 bases at V and 0 bases at J, leaving 5 bases unmatched. This CDR3 region has 15 residues. Germline V CDR1 and CDR2: MNHEY, SVGAGI. This CDR3 reads CASSSRQGFSYEQYF. CDR3 coding DNA: TGTGCCAGCAGTTCCCGACAGGGGTTCTCCTACGAGCAGTACTTC.

This clonotype has a count of ten or more. The V gene is TRBV5-6, the J gene TRBJ1-2; D is undetermined. The CDR3 spans 16 residues. The V end was cut by 7 bases, the J end by 5 bases, with 24 bases between. Germline V lookup: CDR1 SGHDT, CDR2 YYEEEE. This CDR3 is CASSSLGQVEQYGYTF. Here the CDR3 DNA reads TGTGCCAGCTCCAGCTTAGGCCAAGTAGAGCAGTATGGCTACACCTTC.

This clonotype was recorded many times. This chain connects TRBV7-9 to TRBJ1-2; D is unresolved. Trimming stripped 5 bases from V and 2 bases from J, with 9 bases between. Germline V gene sequence: CDR1 SEHNR, CDR2 FQNEAQ (reference sequence). CDR3 size: 13 residues. CDR3 nucleotide sequence: TGTGCCAGCAGCCGCGGAGGGAACTATGGCTACACCTTC. Encoded protein: CASSRGGNYGYTF.

This clonotype has at least ten counts. The V and J genes are TRBV12-3 or TRBV12-4 and TRBJ1-1; D is unclear. The germline V and J ends were trimmed by 8 bases and 3 bases, with 4 bases remaining between them. The CDR3 sequence is 10 residues long. CDR3 amino acids: CASGDTEAFF. The CDR3 region has the DNA TGTGCCAGCGGTGACACTGAAGCTTTCTTT.

The chain joins TRBV30 to TRBJ2-7; no reliable D call. V shed 0 bases and J shed 9 bases, with 12 bases lying between them. Germline CDR1 is GTSNPN and CDR2 is SVGIG (reference sequence). The CDR3 is 12 residues long. The CDR3 spells CAWSVQFPGQYF. CDR3 DNA sequence: TGTGCCTGGAGTGTACAGTTCCCAGGGCAGTACTTC. Variable domain in full (rest from reference TRBV30 and TRBJ2-7): SQTIHQWPATLVQPVGSPLSLECTVEGTSNPNLYWYRQAAGRGLQLLFYSVGIGQISSEVPQNLSASRPQDRQFILSSKKLLLSDSGFYLCAWSVQFPGQYFGPGTRLTVT.

The table lists this clonotype with many counts. The chain is built from TRBV4-2 and TRBJ1-3, with D possibly matching TRBD1 (5 bases). The CDR3 runs 14 residues. V lost 2 bases and J 0 bases, leaving 5 bases between the germline ends. Germline assignment: CDR1 LGHNA and CDR2 YNFKEQ. CDR3 DNA: TGTGCCAGCAGCCAACAGGGCTCTGGAAACACCATATATTTT. It is translated as CASSQQGSGNTIYF.

This clonotype was seen ten or more times. J is TRBJ2-5 and V is TRBV30; D remains unclear. Germline CDR1 is GTSNPN and CDR2 is SVGIG (reference sequence). There are 15 residues in the CDR3. V was cut by 5 bases and J by 1 base, with 17 bases left in between. The CDR3 loop reads CAWATLGRSQETQYF. The CDR3, as DNA: TGTGCCTGGGCGACCTTAGGCAGATCCCAAGAGACCCAGTACTTC.

The CDR3 here is CARTEGLGYGYTF. CDR3 DNA: TGTGCCCGAACAGAGGGGCTTGGCTATGGCTACACCTTC. The chain employs TRBV30 and TRBJ1-2; possible D gene TRBD1, 5 bases. Germline CDR1 reads GTSNPN; CDR2 reads SVGIG (reference sequence). Trimming stripped 8 bases from V and 4 bases from J, with 17 bases between. This CDR3 spans 13 amino acids.

This chain joins TRBV10-3 and TRBJ2-7; a possible D gene is TRBD1 (5 bases). Deletions cut 11 bases from V and 1 base from J, with 15 bases between. There are 13 residues in the CDR3. Germline-derived CDR1 and CDR2 are ENHRY and SYGVKD. The CDR3 nucleotides are TGTGCCGCCGGGCAGGGCGTATCCTACGAGCAGTACTTC. Its translation: CAAGQGVSYEQYF.

This clonotype was seen many times. V gene TRBV25-1 combines with J gene TRBJ1-1; D uncertain. The CDR3 has 14 residues. V lost 2 bases and J 1 base, leaving 8 bases between the germline ends. The germline V gene has CDR1 MGHDK and CDR2 SYGVNS. CDR3 sequence (DNA): TGTGCCAGCAGTGAAGAGTGGGGGAACACTGAAGCTTTCTTT. Amino acid sequence: CASSEEWGNTEAFF. Combining the CDR3 with reference TRBV25-1 and TRBJ1-1 gives the whole variable domain EADIYQTPRYLVIGTGKKITLECSQTMGHDKMYWYQQDPGMELHLIHYSYGVNSTEKGDLSSESTVSRIRTEHFPLTLESARPSHTSQYLCASSEEWGNTEAFFGQGTRLTVV.

Ten or more counts support this clonotype. This chain connects TRBV7-2 to TRBJ1-2; 9 positions match TRBD1. This CDR3 comprises 14 residues. Trimming took 6 bases from V and 4 from J; bases not matched to a gene: 6. Germline CDR1 is SGHTA and CDR2 is FQGNSA. CDR3 protein: CASRAGTGIYGYTF. In DNA, the CDR3 is TGTGCCAGCAGAGCCGGGACAGGGATCTATGGCTACACCTTC. The whole variable domain, remainder taken from reference TRBV7-2 and TRBJ1-2, is GAGVSQSPSNKVTEKGKDVELRCDPISGHTALYWYRQSLGQGLEFLIYFQGNSAPDKSGLPSDRFSAERTGGSVSTLTIQRTQQEDSAVYLCASRAGTGIYGYTFGSGTRLTVV.

This clonotype was found many times. CDR3 in DNA: TGTGCCAGCAGTTTAGCTAAAGAAGCTTTCTTT. The encoded protein is CASSLAKEAFF. The chain couples TRBV12-3 or TRBV12-4 to TRBJ1-1; D is unclear. CDR3 length equals 11 residues. V dropped 0 bases and J dropped 8 bases, with 4 bases sitting between them.

This clonotype turned up a few times. A much larger clonotype is one base distant, so this may be a read error. V usage is TRBV13 and J usage is TRBJ2-7, with 7 nucleotides matching TRBD2. V shed 5 bases and J 0 bases; nucleotides not matched to a gene: 4. The length of the CDR3 is 14 residues. Germline values: CDR1 PRHDT, CDR2 FYEKMQ (reference sequence). CDR3 DNA sequence: TGTGCCAGCAGCCTCCGGGACTACTCCTACGAGCAGTACTTC. Its protein product is CASSLRDYSYEQYF.

The sample holds many counts of this clonotype. The chain employs TRBV2 and TRBJ2-7; 8 nucleotides agree with TRBD2. Germline V gives CDR1 SNHLY, CDR2 FYNNEI. The CDR3 contains 13 residues. J gave up 4 bases and V 7 bases, and 6 bases lay outside the gene matches. The CDR3 DNA follows: TGTGCCAGCACCCCCCCGGGGGGGTACGAGCAGTACTTC. It yields the protein CASTPPGGYEQYF.

This clonotype appeared many times. The chain recombines TRBV24-1 with TRBJ1-1; the D is unclear. V was shortened by 3 bases and J by 2 bases, with 6 bases between the two germline ends. CDR1 KGHDR and CDR2 SFDVKD come from the germline V gene. The CDR3 has 13 residues. This CDR3 reads CATSDGYNTEAFF. In DNA, the CDR3 is TGTGCCACCAGTGATGGTTACAACACTGAAGCTTTCTTT.

This clonotype occurred many times. The DNA of the CDR3 is TGTGCCAGCAGACCCGGGACAGGGAGCGCCTATGGCTACACCTTC. Its protein is CASRPGTGSAYGYTF. The gene calls are TRBV6-1 and TRBJ1-2, with 9 bases that match TRBD1. Looked up from germline, CDR1 is MNHNS and CDR2 is SASEGT. This CDR3 contains 15 residues. V shed 6 bases, J shed 4 bases, and the junction held 9 bases outside the gene matches.

A note on this clonotype: Mismatch with germline at one junction end may stem from a read error. V is TRBV20-1 and J is TRBJ2-2, with 9 bases fitting TRBD2. Germline CDR1 reads DFQATT; CDR2 reads SNEGSKA (reference sequence). The CDR3 totals 14 residues. The CDR3 loop is CSARTSVEAGDLFF. CDR3 bases: TGCAGTGCTCGGACTAGCGTGGAGGCCGGGGATCTGTTTTTT.

Ten or more counts support this clonotype. The rearrangement links TRBV27 to TRBJ1-2; 8 bases fit TRBD1. J lost 4 bases, V lost 5 bases, and 15 bases had no gene match. The germline gives CDR1 MNHEY, CDR2 SMNVEV (reference sequence). There are 17 residues in the CDR3. The CDR3 DNA reads as TGTGCCAGCAGTGCCGATCCCTGGACAGGGACTTCCTATGGCTACACCTTC. Translated: CASSADPWTGTSYGYTF.

This clonotype came up a few times. A read error may explain this, as a much larger clone is one base away. The CDR3 nucleotides are TGTGCCTGGAGTGTACGGGCAGGGGGGAACACCGGGGAGCCGTTTTTT. It specifies CAWSVRAGGNTGEPFF. V gene TRBV30 combines with J gene TRBJ2-2, with a possible D match to TRBD1 (7 bases). The CDR3 consists of 16 residues. Looked up from germline, CDR1 is GTSNPN and CDR2 is SVGIG (reference sequence).

Of note for this clonotype: This may come from a read error, since a much larger clone is one base off. The gene calls are TRBV6-1 and TRBJ2-5; possible D gene TRBD2, 5 bases. The CDR3 runs 14 residues. The germline CDR1 and CDR2 sequences are MNHNS and SASEGT. CDR3 nucleotides: TGTGCCGGCAGCGGTCTGGGGAAGGGTGAGACCCAGTACTTC. Translation gives CAGSGLGKGETQYF.

The rearrangement uses TRBV28 and TRBJ2-5; 10 nucleotides agree with TRBD2. Germline V gene sequence: CDR1 MDHEN, CDR2 SYDVKM. J lost 5 bases, V lost 10 bases, and 10 bases had no gene match. The CDR3 is 14 residues long. The DNA of the CDR3 is TGTGCCACCAAAAGCGGGAGGGCATTTGAGACCCAGTACTTC. Its translation: CATKSGRAFETQYF.

This clonotype was seen many times. V and J are TRBV3-1 and TRBJ2-7; TRBD2 matches at 8 bases. The CDR3 is 15 residues long. Germline V gives CDR1 LGHDT, CDR2 YNNKEL (reference sequence). Losses at the gene ends were 8 bases for V and 3 bases for J; bases not matched to a gene: 12. In DNA, the CDR3 is TGTGCCAGCCGACGGTTAGCGGGACCGAACTACGAGCAGTACTTC. Protein: CASRRLAGPNYEQYF.

The chain uses TRBV5-1 and TRBJ2-5; D may be TRBD1 or TRBD2 (5 bases each). The CDR3 totals 14 residues. V lost 4 bases and J lost 5, with 15 bases in between. The V gene's germline CDR1 is SGHRS and CDR2 YFSETQ. The CDR3 DNA is TGCGCCAGCAGCCCGGCCCGGGGCTTTGAGACCCAGTACTTC. It specifies CASSPARGFETQYF.

There are many counts of this clonotype. The genes are TRBV29-1 and TRBJ1-5; TRBD1 might be the D (5 bases). Germline CDR1 and CDR2: SQVTM and ANQGSEA. Trimming took 0 bases from V and 9 from J, leaving 9 bases between them. This CDR3 spans 12 amino acids. CDR3 in DNA: TGCAGCGTTGAAGATCCGGGGGGGCCCCAGCATTTT. It encodes CSVEDPGGPQHF.

The chain links TRBV4-2 to TRBJ2-2; D is perhaps TRBD2 (7 bases). Trimming took off 0 bases at V and 2 bases at J, with 13 bases between the two ends. Germline loops: CDR1 LGHNA, CDR2 YNFKEQ. This CDR3 region has 17 residues. This CDR3 is CASSQDLGGPNTGELFF. CDR3 DNA sequence: TGTGCCAGCAGCCAAGATCTCGGGGGGCCAAACACCGGGGAGCTGTTTTTT.

This clonotype has at least ten counts. This sequence joins TRBV6-1 and TRBJ1-6; D may be TRBD1 (5 bases). CDR1 and CDR2 (germline): MNHNS, SASEGT. This CDR3 is built from 16 residues. V was clipped by 4 bases and J by 10 bases, with 20 bases between them. The CDR3 DNA reads TGTGCCAGCAGTGCACCCGACGGGACGAGCAGCTCACCCCTCCACTTT. Translating it yields CASSAPDGTSSSPLHF.